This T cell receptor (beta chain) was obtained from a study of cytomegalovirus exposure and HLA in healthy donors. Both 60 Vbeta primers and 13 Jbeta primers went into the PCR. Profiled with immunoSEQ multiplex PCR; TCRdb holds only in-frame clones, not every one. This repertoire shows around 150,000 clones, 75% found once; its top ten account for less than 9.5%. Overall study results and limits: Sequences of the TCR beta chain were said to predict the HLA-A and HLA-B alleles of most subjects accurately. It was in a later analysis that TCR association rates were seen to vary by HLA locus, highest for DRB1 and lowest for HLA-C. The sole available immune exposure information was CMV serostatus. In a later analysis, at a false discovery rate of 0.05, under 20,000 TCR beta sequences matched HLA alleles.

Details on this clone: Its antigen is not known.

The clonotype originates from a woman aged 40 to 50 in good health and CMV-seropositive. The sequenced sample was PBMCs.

CDR3 sequence: CASSLTGSPEAFF. The CDR3 DNA sequence: TGTGCCAGCAGCCTTACAGGTTCCCCTGAAGCTTTCTTT. V is TRBV6-6 and J is TRBJ1-1, with D possibly being TRBD1 (5 bases). This CDR3 is 13 amino acids long. Germline CDR1 reads MNHNY; CDR2 reads SVGAGI (reference sequence). Trimming cost V 6 bases and J 6 bases, with 14 bases left between them.